The next 13 T cell receptor beta chains were all read from a single sample in a study of shared clonotypes between healthy human individuals. Some clones are missing from TCRdb's copy, which holds only in-frame ones; the method was immunoSEQ multiplex PCR. This table holds about a million clones, about three quarters found once. Material for sequencing was memory CD4+ T cells sorted from blood. Subset given: CD45RA-negative fraction. These receptors were taken from a man aged 18-30 years in good health.

This sequence joins TRBV18 and TRBJ2-3, with D hard to call. The V end was cut by 6 bases, the J end by 1 base, with 11 bases between. The CDR3 contains 14 residues. Germline CDR1 reads KGHSH; CDR2 reads LQKENI. The CDR3 loop is CASSVTAGTDTQYF. Here the CDR3 DNA reads TGTGCCAGCTCGGTAACTGCCGGCACAGATACGCAGTATTTT. Drawing the rest from reference TRBV18 and TRBJ2-3, the complete variable domain is NAGVMQNPRHLVRRRGQEARLRCSPMKGHSHVYWYRQLPEEGLKFMVYLQKENIIDESGMPKERFSAEFPKEGPSILRIQQVVRGDSAAYFCASSVTAGTDTQYFGPGTRLTVL.

This clone was counted between two and nine times. V and J are TRBV29-1 and TRBJ1-1, with a weak D call TRBD1 (6 bases). Looked up from germline, CDR1 is SQVTM and CDR2 is ANQGSEA. Trimming took 5 bases from V and 3 from J, leaving 13 bases between them. CDR3 size: 13 residues. The CDR3 sequence is CSVNRDMDTEAFF. DNA of the CDR3: TGCAGCGTTAACAGGGATATGGACACTGAAGCTTTCTTT. The whole variable domain, remainder taken from reference TRBV29-1 and TRBJ1-1, is SAVISQKPSRDICQRGTSLTIQCQVDSQVTMMFWYRQQPGQSLTLIATANQGSEATYESGFVIDKFPISRPNLTFSTLTVSNMSPEDSSIYLCSVNRDMDTEAFFGQGTRLTVV.

V is TRBV11-2 and J is TRBJ2-7, with a tentative D call TRBD1 (5 bases). The germline V gene encodes CDR1 SGHAT and CDR2 FQNNGV. CDR3 size: 14 residues. The V end was cut by 3 bases, the J end by 4 bases, with 13 bases between. The CDR3 protein is CASSLSRAGYEQYF. The CDR3 DNA follows: TGTGCCAGCAGCTTGTCCAGGGCCGGGTACGAGCAGTACTTC.

The chain joins TRBV10-3 to TRBJ2-7; 15 positions match TRBD2. From germline, CDR1 is ENHRY and CDR2 SYGVKD. V shed 0 bases and J 1 base; nucleotides not matched to a gene: 4. This CDR3 spans 18 amino acids. This CDR3 is CAISESGTSGGLSYEQYF. The CDR3 nucleotides read TGTGCCATCAGTGAGTCGGGGACTAGCGGGGGGTTGTCCTACGAGCAGTACTTC.

The chain uses TRBV6-1 and TRBJ2-5; TRBD2 matches at 9 bases. V was clipped by 6 bases and J by 2 bases; unmatched bases: 7. This CDR3 is 15 amino acids long. Germline loops: CDR1 MNHNS, CDR2 SASEGT. CDR3 sequence (DNA): TGTGCCAGCAGCCAGAGAACTAGCGGGCAAGAGACCCAGTACTTC. Protein sequence: CASSQRTSGQETQYF.

The chain joins TRBV11-3 to TRBJ2-1, with D perhaps TRBD1 or TRBD2 (6 bases each). CDR1 and CDR2 (germline): SGHNT, YENEEA. Trimming removed 3 bases from V and 8 bases from J, with 8 bases in between. The CDR3 totals 12 residues. CDR3 in amino acids: CASSLGGDEQFF. In DNA, the CDR3 is TGTGCCAGCAGCTTGGGGGGCGATGAGCAGTTCTTC.

V usage is TRBV19 and J usage is TRBJ1-5; weak D call: TRBD1 (5 bases). The germline V gene encodes CDR1 LNHDA and CDR2 SQIVND (reference sequence). V was clipped by 5 bases and J by 5 bases, with 19 bases between them. The length of the CDR3 is 16 residues. The CDR3 nucleotides read TGTGCCAGTAGTTTCCGGATAGGGGCAGGGCATCAGCCCCAGCATTTT. Encoded protein: CASSFRIGAGHQPQHF.

Details on this clone: Other DNA sequences from this sample encode an identical CDR3 as well. The rearrangement joins TRBV9 to TRBJ2-3, with D perhaps TRBD1 (5 bases). Germline V gives CDR1 SGDLS, CDR2 YYNGEE. V was clipped by 0 bases and J by 6 bases, with 8 bases between them. The CDR3 sequence is 13 residues long. Written as DNA, the CDR3 is TGTGCCAGCAGCGTAGTCCAGGGTGATACGCAGTATTTT. This codes for CASSVVQGDTQYF.

Regarding this clone: A far larger clone is one base from this, pointing to a likely read error. The chain uses TRBV6-5 and TRBJ1-2; 7 bases agree with TRBD1. CDR3 length: 14 residues. Germline CDR1 is MNHEY and CDR2 is SVGAGI. DNA of the CDR3: TGTGCCTGCAGCCCCGGGACAGCAAACTATGGCTACACCTTC. This sequence encodes CACSPGTANYGYTF.

This clone turned up a few times. The V and J genes are TRBV2 and TRBJ2-2, with 7 nucleotides matching TRBD2. The CDR3 totals 13 residues. Germline CDR1 is SNHLY and CDR2 is FYNNEI. After removal of 8 bases from V and 0 bases from J, the junction contained 0 bases not matched to a gene. In DNA, the CDR3 is TGTGCCAGCGGGACTACGAACACCGGGGAGCTGTTTTTT. It is translated as CASGTTNTGELFF.

The chain uses TRBV6-1 and TRBJ1-1, with D hard to call. The CDR3 consists of 12 residues. Trimming removed 4 bases from V and 1 base from J, with 4 bases in between. The germline V gene encodes CDR1 MNHNS and CDR2 SASEGT. CDR3 sequence: CASSVWNTEAFF. The CDR3 bases are TGTGCCAGCAGTGTATGGAACACTGAAGCTTTCTTT.

The chain combines TRBV28 with TRBJ2-7; 7 nucleotides match TRBD1. Germline CDR1 MDHEN, CDR2 SYDVKM. CDR3 length: 14 residues. The J segment lost 2 bases and the V segment lost 8 bases, leaving 9 bases of the junction unmatched. In DNA, the CDR3 is TGTGCCAGCTCAACCGGGACAGACCCCTACGAGCAGTACTTC. Amino acid sequence: CASSTGTDPYEQYF.

The chain recombines TRBV2 with TRBJ2-3; 13 positions agree with TRBD2. V was clipped by 8 bases and J by 1 base; unmatched bases: 6. This CDR3 spans 16 amino acids. Germline CDR1 reads SNHLY; CDR2 reads FYNNEI. The chain's CDR3 is CASRAGTSGGTDTQYF. The CDR3 nucleotides read TGTGCCAGCCGGGCCGGGACTAGCGGGGGCACAGATACGCAGTATTTT.